These T cell receptor beta chains were read from a single sample in a study of blood T cell repertoires in COVID-19. Profiling relied on immunoSEQ multiplex PCR, and the TCRdb table lists in-frame clones only, not all of them. The sample includes tens of thousands of clones, approximately 84% seen only once; the top ten take approximately 19%. The sample taken for sequencing was peripheral blood. The receptor set was obtained from a man between 65 and 79 years old with active COVID-19. The CDR3 runs from the conserved cysteine through the conserved F or W. D genes are given only for firm matches. Some rows have no size entry. The others give once, few or many, or a class for an expanded clone.

v_gene	j_gene	d_gene	abundance	CDR3aa	CDR3nt
TRBV5-1	TRBJ1-1	NA	NA	CASSLDFTSNTEAFF	TGCGCCAGCAGCTTGGATTTCACCAGTAACACTGAAGCTTTCTTT
TRBV5-1	TRBJ1-2	TRBD1	NA	CASSFTGQANYGYTF	TGCGCCAGCAGCTTTACGGGACAGGCTAACTATGGCTACACCTTC
TRBV3-1/TRBV3-2	TRBJ2-1	TRBD1	NA	CASSQGLFQGDEQFF	TGTGCCAGCAGCCAGGGGCTATTCCAGGGGGATGAGCAGTTCTTC
TRBV20-1	TRBJ1-4	NA	once	CSASFGNEKLFF	TGCAGTGCTAGTTTCGGGAATGAAAAACTGTTTTTT
TRBV27	TRBJ2-3	NA	NA	CASRSRSAFTDTQYF	TGTGCCAGCAGGTCTAGAAGCGCTTTCACAGATACGCAGTATTTT
TRBV5-1	TRBJ2-1	TRBD2	NA	CASSLGLAASSYNEQFF	TGCGCCAGCAGCTTGGGACTAGCGGCGAGCTCCTACAATGAGCAGTTCTTC
TRBV18	TRBJ2-5	TRBD2	NA	CASSPRLAGAQETQYF	TGTGCCAGCTCACCACGGCTAGCGGGGGCGCAAGAGACCCAGTACTTC
TRBV2	TRBJ2-1	TRBD2	NA	CASSELAGYNEQFF	TGTGCCAGCAGTGAACTAGCGGGGTACAATGAGCAGTTCTTC
TRBV18	TRBJ2-1	TRBD2	once	CASAPAGASYNEQFF	TGTGCCAGCGCCCCAGCGGGAGCCTCCTACAATGAGCAGTTCTTC
TRBV7-6	TRBJ2-1	TRBD2	NA	CASSPEAASGSFEQFF	TGTGCCAGCAGCCCAGAAGCGGCTAGCGGGAGTTTTGAGCAGTTCTTC
TRBV15	TRBJ2-3	TRBD2	NA	CAIGGAGGTDTQYF	TGTGCCATTGGCGGCGCGGGAGGGACAGATACGCAGTATTTT
TRBV5-1	TRBJ1-6	TRBD1	once	CASSLTGQGVYNSPLHF	TGCGCCAGCAGCTTGACTGGACAGGGGGTCTATAATTCACCCCTCCACTTT
TRBV10-3	TRBJ2-1	TRBD2	NA	CAISESVGGSYNEQFF	TGTGCCATCAGTGAGTCGGTGGGAGGGTCCTACAATGAGCAGTTCTTC
TRBV18	TRBJ1-3	NA	NA	CASFHSGERAGNTIYF	TGTGCCAGCTTCCACTCGGGGGAAAGGGCTGGAAACACCATATATTTT
TRBV7-9	TRBJ1-4	TRBD1	NA	CASSPDRADEKLFF	TGTGCCAGCAGCCCTGACAGGGCTGATGAAAAACTGTTTTTT
TRBV1	TRBJ2-7	NA	NA	CTSSPPRDYPSLYEQYF	TGCACCAGCAGCCCACCACGGGACTACCCATCACTCTACGAGCAGTACTTC
TRBV29-1	TRBJ1-2	TRBD1	NA	CSVEETRQGLRGYTF	TGCAGCGTTGAAGAGACCCGACAGGGTCTTCGGGGCTACACCTTC
TRBV9	TRBJ2-7	NA	NA	CASSVAPRAYEQYF	TGTGCCAGCAGCGTAGCGCCTAGAGCCTACGAGCAGTACTTC
TRBV5-1	TRBJ2-5	TRBD1	NA	CASRATGNQETQYF	TGCGCCAGCAGGGCGACAGGGAACCAAGAGACCCAGTACTTC
TRBV5-6	TRBJ1-6	NA	NA	CASSSGSYNSPLHF	TGTGCCAGCAGCTCAGGCTCCTATAATTCACCCCTCCACTTT
TRBV28	TRBJ1-5	NA	NA	CASSSRGGGNQPQHF	TGTGCCAGCAGTTCAAGGGGGGGCGGCAATCAGCCCCAGCATTTT
TRBV9	TRBJ2-3	NA	NA	CASSARVGTDTQYF	TGTGCCAGCAGCGCCCGGGTAGGCACAGATACGCAGTATTTT
TRBV7-9	TRBJ1-2	TRBD1	NA	CASSSNPGTGGAYGYTF	TGTGCCAGCAGCTCAAACCCTGGGACAGGGGGCGCCTATGGCTACACCTTC
TRBV2	TRBJ2-7	NA	NA	CASSEYLAGLEYF	TGTGCCAGCAGTGAGTATCTAGCTGGACTCGAGTACTTC
TRBV4-2	TRBJ1-1	NA	NA	CASSQDRRDTEAFF	TGTGCCAGCAGCCAAGATCGGAGAGACACTGAAGCTTTCTTT
TRBV29-1	TRBJ2-7	TRBD2	NA	CSVSGLADTYEQYF	TGCAGCGTTTCGGGACTAGCGGACACCTACGAGCAGTACTTC
TRBV19	TRBJ2-1	NA	once	CASGLARDEQFF	TGTGCCAGTGGTCTAGCTCGGGATGAGCAGTTCTTC
TRBV28	TRBJ1-1	TRBD1	NA	CASSSPQGGPMNTEAFF	TGTGCCAGCAGTTCCCCGCAGGGGGGCCCAATGAACACTGAAGCTTTCTTT
TRBV9	TRBJ1-2	NA	NA	CASSVADLRGYGYTF	TGTGCCAGCAGCGTCGCCGACCTAAGAGGCTATGGCTACACCTTC
TRBV3-1/TRBV3-2	TRBJ1-6	TRBD1	NA	CASSQGQGTSPLHF	TGTGCCAGCAGCCAGGGACAGGGAACTTCACCCCTCCACTTT
TRBV5-5	TRBJ2-7	TRBD2	NA	CASSQGVRSGRNEQYF	TGTGCCAGCAGCCAAGGAGTACGGAGCGGGAGGAACGAGCAGTACTTC
TRBV7-2	TRBJ2-7	TRBD2	once	CASSLDRAGVYEQYF	TGTGCCAGCAGCTTAGATAGAGCGGGAGTATACGAGCAGTACTTC
TRBV7-2	TRBJ2-1	NA	NA	CASSPTRNSPNEQFF	TGTGCCAGCAGCCCAACTAGAAACTCTCCCAATGAGCAGTTCTTC
TRBV29-1	TRBJ2-4	NA	NA	CSVEAQGLGKNIQYF	TGCAGCGTTGAAGCTCAGGGGTTAGGCAAAAACATTCAGTACTTC
TRBV7-9	TRBJ1-2	TRBD1	NA	CASDSTGLAGYTF	TGTGCCAGCGATTCGACAGGGCTAGCTGGCTACACCTTC
TRBV4-2	TRBJ2-7	TRBD1	NA	CASSRKDRGGFEDYEQYF	TGTGCCAGCAGCAGAAAGGACAGGGGGGGTTTTGAGGACTACGAGCAGTACTTC
TRBV30	TRBJ2-2	TRBD2	NA	CAWSGGASGRLSNTGELFF	TGTGCCTGGAGTGGGGGGGCTAGCGGGAGGCTATCGAACACCGGGGAGCTGTTTTTT
TRBV2	TRBJ2-7	NA	few	CASSLGLSYEQYF	TGTGCCAGCAGCCTGGGACTCAGCTACGAGCAGTACTTC
TRBV3-1/TRBV3-2	TRBJ2-5	NA	NA	CASSQGAGFRETQYF	TGTGCCAGCAGCCAAGGGGCGGGCTTTAGAGAGACCCAGTACTTC
TRBV6-2/TRBV6-3	TRBJ2-1	NA	NA	CASSFDRSSYNEQFF	TGTGCCAGCAGTTTCGACAGGTCATCCTACAATGAGCAGTTCTTC
TRBV18	TRBJ1-5	TRBD1	NA	CASSPGQAINQPQHF	TGTGCCAGCTCACCTGGACAGGCGATCAATCAGCCCCAGCATTTT